This TCR beta chain was documented in a study of shared clonotypes between healthy human individuals (dated by TCRdb to about 2020). About the investigation overall: The cohort comprised a couple of women and a few men aged 18 to 49 years. For each donor, three plates each were used for CD4 naive and CD4 memory, two plates were used for CD8 naive, and one plate was used for CD8 memory. To estimate repertoire size and how much clonotype sharing occurs between individuals, the study deeply sequenced the blood TCR repertoires of roughly 5 healthy adults. To increase sequencing depth and limit assay-specific biases, TCR repertoire library preparation and sequencing were carried out by different laboratories using diverse techniques. Per donor, leukapheresis produced somewhere between about 0.85 and 10 billion PBMCs. General conclusions and limits of the study: Pairwise subsampling indicated that sequencing depth was expected to affect the degree of clonotype sharing among donors. Sampling was limited to blood, and TCR repertoires in tissue likely differ from TCR repertoires in blood. Roughly 5% of naive CD4, 3% to 3.5% of naive CD8, 2.3% of memory CD4, and about 0.4% of memory CD8 clonotypes were shared across a few donors. Because the study included only a small number of donors, the genetic and exposure-history diversity represented was limited. Estimated clonotype richness was generally larger for naive than for memory subsets. Compared with non-shared clonotypes, the clonotypes found in all four sorted-subset donors had higher generation probabilities. Rarefaction of sorted-subset datasets indicated incomplete sequencing despite the large sequencing depth.

The donors were healthy, HIV-negative adults with no recently reported acute infections or vaccinations. Every donor was a Caucasian adult residing in Nashville, Tennessee, USA. CD4+ T cells were enriched through magnetic negative selection, after which naive cells were positively selected on CD45RA and the remaining negative fraction served as the memory subset. Blood was collected by leukapheresis, and PBMCs were isolated by Ficoll-Histopaque density gradient centrifugation and then cryopreserved in liquid nitrogen vapor phase. Analytical flow cytometry was used to check the purity and quantity of each magnetically sorted T cell population. Genomic DNA was isolated from every sorted fraction and measured by UV absorbance on a Nanodrop 2000c. For this clone: Which antigen it targets is not known. Base qualities were left out, and no much larger clone turns up one base away.

Using the deep immunoSEQ assay, TCR CDR3 regions were amplified from genomic DNA by multiplex PCR. Extracted genomic DNA from each cell subset was distributed evenly across all wells of several immunoSEQ 96-well plates, and each plate was treated as a replicate. For sorted subsets, approximately 190 ng genomic DNA, equal to about 30,000 T cell genomes, was loaded into each replicate PCR. The purified libraries were quantified using a Qubit 3.0 fluorometer, sized with a Bioanalyzer 2100, and then quantified again using the KAPA Library Quantification kit. Each immunoSEQ 96-well plate was sequenced on its own single-read 150-cycle Illumina NextSeq 550 flow cell. The original pipeline was this. Because the immunoSEQ output held only junctional sequences and lacked quality scores, the filtering could not match the filtering applied to full-length reads. To assign V/J genes and CDR3, sequences were annotated against IMGT germline references using PyIR, a Python wrapper for IgBLAST v1.9. Reads were filtered out if the reads had weak V/J assignments (E-value above 1e-6), no CDR3, stop codons, out-of-frame junctions, or ambiguous translated residues. V3J clonotypes were defined as sequences sharing an identical inferred V gene, J gene, and CDR3 amino acid sequence. Percentage overlap between repertoires was calculated by dividing the number of shared unique clonotypes by the size of the smaller repertoire. Three approaches were used to assess repertoire richness: RTK rarefaction, the Chao1 estimator, and Recon v2.1 estimates of unobserved clonotypes. Generation probabilities were computed with OLGA for all TCRbeta clonotypes obtained by the gDNA method from several donors. Not all clones reach the TCRdb copy of this immuneACCESS table, which keeps in-frame sequences only. Checked studies attribute under half of the gap to unresolved V genes and leave the rest unexplained. V, J and clone size are those of that table, while D and trimming were read from the DNA. This sample is represented by millions of clones; over 85% of them were singletons. Approximately 0.13% of the sample goes to the ten largest clones.

The germline V gene (reference sequence) yields SGHNT for CDR1 and YYREEE for CDR2. From the cysteine through the phenylalanine, the CDR3 covers 15 amino acids. Of all the DNA, just the CDR3 is kept, 45 bases in frame from base 1. The V end gives up 4 bases and the J end 6 bases, leaving 4 bases in the junction not matched to a gene. This TCR was recovered from a man aged 18-30 years in good health. The chain was built from TRBV5-4 and TRBJ2-1, with 13 junctional bases fitting TRBD2. What was sequenced was naive CD4+ T cells sorted from blood. Reading the label with the study, this specimen's cell subset or site is: CD45RA+ positively selected. The bases are TGTGCCAGCAGCGCGACTAGCGGGAGGCGCAATGAGCAGTTCTTC. This yields the protein CASSATSGRRNEQFF.